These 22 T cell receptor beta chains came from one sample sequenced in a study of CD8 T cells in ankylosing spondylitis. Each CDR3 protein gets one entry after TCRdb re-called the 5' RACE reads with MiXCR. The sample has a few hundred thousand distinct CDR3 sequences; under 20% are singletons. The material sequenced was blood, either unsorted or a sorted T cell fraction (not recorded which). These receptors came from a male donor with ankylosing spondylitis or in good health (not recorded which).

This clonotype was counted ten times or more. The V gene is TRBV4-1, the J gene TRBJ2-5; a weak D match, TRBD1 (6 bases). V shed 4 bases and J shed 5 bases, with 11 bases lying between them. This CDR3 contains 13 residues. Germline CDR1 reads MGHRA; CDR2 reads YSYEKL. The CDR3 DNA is TGCGCCAGCAGCCTGGGGGCCCTTGAGACCCAGTACTTC. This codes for CASSLGALETQYF.

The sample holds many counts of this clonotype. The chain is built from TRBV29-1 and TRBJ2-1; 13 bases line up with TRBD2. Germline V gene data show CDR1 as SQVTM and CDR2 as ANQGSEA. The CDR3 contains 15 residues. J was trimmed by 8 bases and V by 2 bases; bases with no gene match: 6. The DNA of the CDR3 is TGCAGCGTTGAAAATGCGACTAGCGGGAGGTATGAGCAGTTCTTC. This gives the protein CSVENATSGRYEQFF.

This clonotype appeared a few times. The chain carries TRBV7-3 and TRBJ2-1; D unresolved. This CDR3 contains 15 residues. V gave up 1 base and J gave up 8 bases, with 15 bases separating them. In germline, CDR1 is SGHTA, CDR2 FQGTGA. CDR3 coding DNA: TGTGCCAGCAGCTTAAGTCTGGGGATGAGAGATGAGCAGTTCTTC. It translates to CASSLSLGMRDEQFF.

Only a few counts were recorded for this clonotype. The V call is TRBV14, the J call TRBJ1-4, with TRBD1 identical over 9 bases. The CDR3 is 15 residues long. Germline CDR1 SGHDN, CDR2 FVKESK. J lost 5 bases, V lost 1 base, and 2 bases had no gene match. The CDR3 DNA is TGTGCCAGCAGCCAAGCCGGGACAGGGAATGAAAAACTGTTTTTT. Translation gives CASSQAGTGNEKLFF.

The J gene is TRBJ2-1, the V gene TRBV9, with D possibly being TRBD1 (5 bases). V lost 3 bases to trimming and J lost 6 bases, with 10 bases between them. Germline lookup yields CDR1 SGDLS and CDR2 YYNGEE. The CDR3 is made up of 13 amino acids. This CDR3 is CASSAQEINEQFF. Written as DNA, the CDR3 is TGTGCCAGCAGCGCACAGGAAATCAATGAGCAGTTCTTC.

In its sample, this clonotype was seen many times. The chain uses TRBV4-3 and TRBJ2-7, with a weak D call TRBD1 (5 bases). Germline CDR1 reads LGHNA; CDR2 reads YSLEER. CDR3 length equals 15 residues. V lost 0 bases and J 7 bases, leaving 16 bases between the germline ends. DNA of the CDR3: TGCGCCAGCAGCCAAGATCCCAGGGATGCAAGAGAGCAGTACTTC. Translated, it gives CASSQDPRDAREQYF.

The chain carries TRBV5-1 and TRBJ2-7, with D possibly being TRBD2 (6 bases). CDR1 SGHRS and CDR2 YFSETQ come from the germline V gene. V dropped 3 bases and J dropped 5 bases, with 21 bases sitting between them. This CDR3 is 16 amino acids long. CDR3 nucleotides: TGCGCCAGCAGCTGGCCCAGGGACTCTAGCAGCGACGAGCAGTACTTC. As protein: CASSWPRDSSSDEQYF.

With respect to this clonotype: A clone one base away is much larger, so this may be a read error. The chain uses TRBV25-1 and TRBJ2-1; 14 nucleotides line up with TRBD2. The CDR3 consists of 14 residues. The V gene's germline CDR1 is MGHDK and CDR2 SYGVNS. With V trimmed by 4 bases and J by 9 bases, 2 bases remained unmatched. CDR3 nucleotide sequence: TGTGCCAGCAGTGCGGGACTAGCGGGAGCTGAGCAGTTCTTC. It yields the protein CASSAGLAGAEQFF.

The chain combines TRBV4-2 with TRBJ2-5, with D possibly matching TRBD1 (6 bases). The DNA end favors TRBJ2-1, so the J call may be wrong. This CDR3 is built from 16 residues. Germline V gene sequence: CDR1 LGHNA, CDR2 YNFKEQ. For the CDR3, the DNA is TGTGCCAGCAGCCAAGAGACGGGCCTTGAGGGGGAGACCCAGTTCTTC. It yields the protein CASSQETGLEGETQFF.

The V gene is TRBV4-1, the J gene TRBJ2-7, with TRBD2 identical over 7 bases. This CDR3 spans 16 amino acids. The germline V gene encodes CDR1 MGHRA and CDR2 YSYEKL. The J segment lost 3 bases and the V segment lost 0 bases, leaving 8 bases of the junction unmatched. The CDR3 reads CASSQDGEGVIYEQYF. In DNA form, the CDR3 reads TGCGCCAGCAGCCAAGATGGGGAGGGAGTAATCTACGAGCAGTACTTC.

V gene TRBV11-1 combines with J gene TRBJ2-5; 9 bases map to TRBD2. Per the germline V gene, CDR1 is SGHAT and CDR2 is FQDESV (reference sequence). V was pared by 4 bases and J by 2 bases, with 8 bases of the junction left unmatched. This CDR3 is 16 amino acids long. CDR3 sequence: CASSWGSTSGQETQYF. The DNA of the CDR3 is TGTGCCAGCAGCTGGGGCTCGACTAGCGGACAAGAGACCCAGTACTTC.

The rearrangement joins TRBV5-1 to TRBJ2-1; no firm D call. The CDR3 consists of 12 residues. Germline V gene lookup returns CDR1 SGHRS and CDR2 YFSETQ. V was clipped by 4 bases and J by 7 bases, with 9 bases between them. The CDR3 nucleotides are TGCGCCAGCAGCACCGGTTATAATGAGCAGTTCTTC. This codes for CASSTGYNEQFF.

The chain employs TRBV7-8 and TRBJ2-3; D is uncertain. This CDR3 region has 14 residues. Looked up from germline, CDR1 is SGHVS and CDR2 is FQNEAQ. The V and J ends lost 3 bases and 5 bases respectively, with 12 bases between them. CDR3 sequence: CASSFGRRIDTQYF. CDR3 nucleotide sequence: TGTGCCAGCAGCTTTGGCAGGAGAATAGATACGCAGTATTTT.

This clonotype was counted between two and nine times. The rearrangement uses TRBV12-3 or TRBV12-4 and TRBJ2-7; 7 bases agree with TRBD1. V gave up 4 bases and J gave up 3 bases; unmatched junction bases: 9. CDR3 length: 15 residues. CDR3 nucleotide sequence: TGTGCCAGCAGTTCCCACCGGGACAGCCACTACGAGCAGTACTTC. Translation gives CASSSHRDSHYEQYF.

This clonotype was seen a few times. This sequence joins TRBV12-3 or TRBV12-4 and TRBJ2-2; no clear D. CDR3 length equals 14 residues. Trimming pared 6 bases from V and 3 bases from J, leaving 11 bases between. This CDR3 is CASRASFDTGELFF. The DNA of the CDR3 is TGTGCCAGCAGAGCCAGTTTCGACACCGGGGAGCTGTTTTTT.

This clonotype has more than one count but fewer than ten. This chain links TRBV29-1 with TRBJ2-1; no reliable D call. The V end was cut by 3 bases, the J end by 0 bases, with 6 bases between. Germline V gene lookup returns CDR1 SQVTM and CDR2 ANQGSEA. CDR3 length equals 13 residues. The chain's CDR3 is CSVDVPSYNEQFF. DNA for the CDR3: TGCAGCGTTGACGTCCCCTCCTACAATGAGCAGTTCTTC.

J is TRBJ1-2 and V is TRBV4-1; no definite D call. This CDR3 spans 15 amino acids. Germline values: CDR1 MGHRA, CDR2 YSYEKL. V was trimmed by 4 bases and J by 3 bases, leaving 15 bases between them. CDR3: CASSPITRADYGYTF. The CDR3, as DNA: TGCGCCAGCAGCCCGATTACTCGGGCGGACTATGGCTACACCTTC.

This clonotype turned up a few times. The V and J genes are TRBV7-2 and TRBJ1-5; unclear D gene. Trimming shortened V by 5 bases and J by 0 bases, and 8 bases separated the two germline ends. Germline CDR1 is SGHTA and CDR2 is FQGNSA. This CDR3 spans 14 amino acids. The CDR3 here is CASSLMDSNQPQHF. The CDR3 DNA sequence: TGTGCCAGCAGCCTCATGGATAGCAATCAGCCCCAGCATTTT. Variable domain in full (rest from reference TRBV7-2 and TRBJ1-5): GAGVSQSPSNKVTEKGKDVELRCDPISGHTALYWYRQSLGQGLEFLIYFQGNSAPDKSGLPSDRFSAERTGGSVSTLTIQRTQQEDSAVYLCASSLMDSNQPQHFGDGTRLSIL.

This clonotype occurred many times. CDR3 coding DNA: TGCAGCGATGGGCAGGTTGGACTACTAGCGAGGAGCTCCTACGAGCAGTACTTC. Amino acid sequence: CSDGQVGLLARSSYEQYF. This chain uses TRBV29-1 with TRBJ2-7; 7 bases are a match to TRBD2. This CDR3 is built from 18 residues. V lost 7 bases, J lost 0 bases, and 21 bases stayed unmatched. Germline V gives CDR1 SQVTM, CDR2 ANQGSEA.

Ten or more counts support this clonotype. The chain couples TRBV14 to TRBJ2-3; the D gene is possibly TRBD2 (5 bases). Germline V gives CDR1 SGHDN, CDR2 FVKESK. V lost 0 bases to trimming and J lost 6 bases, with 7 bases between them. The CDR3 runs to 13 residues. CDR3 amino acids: CASSQEGADTQYF. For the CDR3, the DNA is TGTGCCAGCAGCCAAGAGGGAGCCGATACGCAGTATTTT.

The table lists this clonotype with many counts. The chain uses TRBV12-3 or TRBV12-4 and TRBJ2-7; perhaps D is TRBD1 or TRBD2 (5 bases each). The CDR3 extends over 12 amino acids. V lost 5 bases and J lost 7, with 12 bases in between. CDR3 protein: CASSPGQREQYF. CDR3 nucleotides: TGTGCCAGCAGTCCGGGGCAGAGGGAGCAGTACTTC.

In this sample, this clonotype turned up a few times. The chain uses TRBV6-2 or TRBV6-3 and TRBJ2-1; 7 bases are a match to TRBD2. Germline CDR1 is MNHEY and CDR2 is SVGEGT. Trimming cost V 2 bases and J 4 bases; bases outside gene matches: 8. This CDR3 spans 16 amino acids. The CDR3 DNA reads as TGTGCCAGCAGTTACCTCCCCAGCGGGAAGTACAATGAGCAGTTCTTC. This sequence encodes CASSYLPSGKYNEQFF.